Listed below are T cell receptor beta chains from one sample, sequenced in a study of siplizumab effects on memory and regulatory T cells. The assay was immunoSEQ multiplex PCR, and TCRdb's table has in-frame clones only and misses some. The sample contains fewer than 120,000 clones, just under 95% of which appear only once. Sequencing was performed on CD4+ T cells sorted from blood. The receptors shown here come from a human donor in good health. CDR3s include the opening cysteine and the closing phenylalanine or tryptophan. The D gene is left open where the match is weak.

CDR3 protein	CDR3 DNA	V gene	J gene	D gene
CASSLGRLNEKLFF	TGTGCCAGCAGCTTAGGACGGCTTAATGAAAAACTGTTTTTT	TRBV11-1	TRBJ1-4	NA
CASARLAGKNIQYF	TGTGCCAGCGCTCGACTAGCGGGGAAAAACATTCAGTACTTC	TRBV28	TRBJ2-4	TRBD2
CASSLNGRGTDTQYF	TGTGCCAGCAGCTTAAATGGCAGAGGCACAGATACGCAGTATTTT	TRBV11-1	TRBJ2-3	NA
CASSYSLQVYYEQYF	TGTGCCAGCAGTTACTCTTTACAGGTCTATTACGAGCAGTACTTC	TRBV6-5	TRBJ2-7	NA
CASSLGGTTRAFF	TGTGCCAGCAGCTTAGGAGGGACCACCAGAGCTTTCTTT	TRBV7-9	TRBJ1-1	NA
CASSGGLAATTDTQYF	TGTGCCAGCAGCGGAGGACTAGCGGCCACCACAGATACGCAGTATTTT	TRBV9	TRBJ2-3	TRBD2
CASSSLWREGYNEQFF	TGTGCCAGCAGCTCCCTCTGGCGGGAGGGATACAATGAGCAGTTCTTC	TRBV11-2	TRBJ2-1	TRBD2
CASSDDYEQYF	TGTGCCAGCAGCGATGATTACGAGCAGTACTTC	TRBV7-9	TRBJ2-7	NA
CASRNRDYGNEQFF	TGTGCCAGCAGAAACCGGGACTACGGCAATGAGCAGTTCTTC	TRBV2	TRBJ2-1	TRBD2
CASSQHRTSGKNEQFF	TGTGCCAGCAGTCAACACCGGACTAGCGGGAAAAATGAGCAGTTCTTC	TRBV28	TRBJ2-1	TRBD2
CASSLEGQSGEQYF	TGCGCCAGCAGCTTAGAGGGACAGTCGGGCGAGCAGTACTTC	TRBV5-1	TRBJ2-7	TRBD1
CASRPRGERGNEQFF	TGCGCCAGCAGGCCGCGTGGAGAGCGGGGGAATGAGCAGTTCTTC	TRBV5-1	TRBJ2-1	TRBD2